The source of this T cell receptor (beta chain) is a study of blood T cells in healthy people across ages. Germline CDR1 and CDR2: SEHNR and FQNEAQ (reference sequence). The CDR3 consists of 15 residues. Trimming left V 7 bases short and J 0 bases short, with 16 bases between. This clonotype showed up just a few times. Its specificity is unknown. With a J-beta primer mix and a sample-barcoded 5' primer, a second PCR ran about 7 to 12 cycles. TCRdb re-derived calls from the 5' RACE reads in MiXCR, one entry per CDR3 protein. The sample gives approximately 780,000 distinct CDR3 sequences, under 30% of which show up once; around 2.9% is in the top ten. Broader study findings: The study found TCR beta diversity correlated strongly with naive T cell percentage.

This sample also belongs to another study, concerning T cells of mothers and their children.

This receptor was identified in a boy aged 5-17 years in good health. The chain joins TRBV7-9 to TRBJ2-7; unclear D gene. Source material: blood. CDR3 amino acids: CASTFSGRSSYEQYF. CDR3 coding DNA: TGTGCCAGCACCTTCTCGGGCCGAAGCTCCTACGAGCAGTACTTC.